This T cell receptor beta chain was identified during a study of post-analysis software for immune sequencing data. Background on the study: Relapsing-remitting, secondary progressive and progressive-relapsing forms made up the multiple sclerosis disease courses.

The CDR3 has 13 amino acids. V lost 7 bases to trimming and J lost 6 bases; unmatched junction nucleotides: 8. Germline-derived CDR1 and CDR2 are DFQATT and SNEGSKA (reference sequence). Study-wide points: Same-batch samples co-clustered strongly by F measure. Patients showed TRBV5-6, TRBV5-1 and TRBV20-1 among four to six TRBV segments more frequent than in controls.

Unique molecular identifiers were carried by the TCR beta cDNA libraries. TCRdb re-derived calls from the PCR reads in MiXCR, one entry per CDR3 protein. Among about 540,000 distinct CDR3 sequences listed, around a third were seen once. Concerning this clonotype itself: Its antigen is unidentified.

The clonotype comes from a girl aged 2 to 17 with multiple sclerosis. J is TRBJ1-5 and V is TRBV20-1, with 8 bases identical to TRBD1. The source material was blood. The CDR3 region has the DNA TGCAGTGTTACGACAGGGGTATTTCAGCCCCAGCATTTT. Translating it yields CSVTTGVFQPQHF.